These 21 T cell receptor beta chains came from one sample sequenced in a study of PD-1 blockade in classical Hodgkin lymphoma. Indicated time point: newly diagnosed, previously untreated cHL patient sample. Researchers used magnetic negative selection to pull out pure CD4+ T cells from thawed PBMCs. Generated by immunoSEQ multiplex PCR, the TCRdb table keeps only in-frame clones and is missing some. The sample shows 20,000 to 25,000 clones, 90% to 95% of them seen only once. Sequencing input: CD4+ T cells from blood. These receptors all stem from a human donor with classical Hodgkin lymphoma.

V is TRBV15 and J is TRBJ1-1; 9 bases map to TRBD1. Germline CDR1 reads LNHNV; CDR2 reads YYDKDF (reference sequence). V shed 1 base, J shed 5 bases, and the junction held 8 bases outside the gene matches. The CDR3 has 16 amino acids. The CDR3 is CATSRGGGTGRTEAFF. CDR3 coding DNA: TGTGCCACCAGCAGAGGGGGGGGGACAGGGCGGACTGAAGCTTTCTTT.

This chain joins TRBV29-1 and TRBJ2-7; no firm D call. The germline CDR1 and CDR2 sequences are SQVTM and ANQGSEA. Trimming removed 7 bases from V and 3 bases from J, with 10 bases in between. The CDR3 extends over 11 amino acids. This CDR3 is CSAGHDYEQYF. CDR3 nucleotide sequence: TGCAGCGCCGGGCACGACTACGAGCAGTACTTC.

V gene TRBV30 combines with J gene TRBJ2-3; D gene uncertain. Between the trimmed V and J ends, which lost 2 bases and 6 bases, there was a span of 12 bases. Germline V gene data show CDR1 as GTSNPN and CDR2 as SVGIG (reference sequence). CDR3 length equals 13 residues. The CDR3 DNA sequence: TGTGCCTGGAGTTCCTTCGACGTGGATACGCAGTATTTT. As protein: CAWSSFDVDTQYF.

In nucleotides, the CDR3 is TGTGCCAGCTCACCTACGCCTTACAATGAGCAGTTCTTC. As protein: CASSPTPYNEQFF. This rearrangement joins TRBV18 to TRBJ2-1; D remains unclear. V lost 3 bases and J lost 4, with 7 bases in between. CDR1 is KGHSH, CDR2 LQKENI, per germline. The CDR3 spans 13 residues.

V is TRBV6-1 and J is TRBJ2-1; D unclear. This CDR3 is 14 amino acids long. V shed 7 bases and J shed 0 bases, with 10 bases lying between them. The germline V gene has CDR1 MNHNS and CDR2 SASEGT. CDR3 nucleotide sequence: TGTGCCAGCATGGGCGGTTACTCCTACAATGAGCAGTTCTTC. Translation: CASMGGYSYNEQFF.

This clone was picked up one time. The CDR3 DNA reads TGTGCCAGCAGCTCCCAAGAGACCCAGTACTTC. It encodes CASSSQETQYF. The chain joins TRBV5-4 to TRBJ2-5; D remains unclear. CDR3 size: 11 residues. CDR1 and CDR2 (germline): SGHNT, YYREEE (reference sequence). V lost 3 bases to trimming and J lost 1 base, with 1 base between them.

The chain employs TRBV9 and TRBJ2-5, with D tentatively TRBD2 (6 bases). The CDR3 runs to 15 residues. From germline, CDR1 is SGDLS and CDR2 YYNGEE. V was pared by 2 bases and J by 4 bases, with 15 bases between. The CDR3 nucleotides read TGTGCCAGCAGCGTGCTCGGGAGAGGGGTAGAGACCCAGTACTTC. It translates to CASSVLGRGVETQYF.

This CDR3 reads CASGERDRGEQYF. CDR3 DNA: TGTGCTAGTGGGGAACGGGACAGAGGAGAGCAGTACTTC. The V gene is TRBV12-5, the J gene TRBJ2-7; 7 nucleotides align to TRBD1. V dropped 6 bases and J dropped 7; count of bases not matched to a gene: 9. CDR1 is LGHNT and CDR2 is FRNRAP in the germline V gene. The CDR3 runs to 13 residues.

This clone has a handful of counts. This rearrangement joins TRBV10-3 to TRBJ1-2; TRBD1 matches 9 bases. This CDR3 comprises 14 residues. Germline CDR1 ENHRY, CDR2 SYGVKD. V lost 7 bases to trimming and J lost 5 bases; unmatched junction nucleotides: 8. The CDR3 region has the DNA TGTGCCATCAACCGGGACAGGGCTTTGTATGGCTACACCTTC. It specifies CAINRDRALYGYTF.

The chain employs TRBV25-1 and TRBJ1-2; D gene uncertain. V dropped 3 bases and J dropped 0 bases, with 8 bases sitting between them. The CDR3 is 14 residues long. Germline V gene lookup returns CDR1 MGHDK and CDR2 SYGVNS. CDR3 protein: CASSDPRTNYGYTF. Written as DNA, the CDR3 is TGTGCCAGCAGTGACCCCAGGACTAACTATGGCTACACCTTC.

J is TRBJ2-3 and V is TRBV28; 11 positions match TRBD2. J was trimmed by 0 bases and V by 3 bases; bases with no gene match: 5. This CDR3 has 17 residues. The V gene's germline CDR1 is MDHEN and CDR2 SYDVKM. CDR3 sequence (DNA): TGTGCCAGCAGTTTCGCGGGACTAGCGGACAGCACAGATACGCAGTATTTT. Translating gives CASSFAGLADSTDTQYF.

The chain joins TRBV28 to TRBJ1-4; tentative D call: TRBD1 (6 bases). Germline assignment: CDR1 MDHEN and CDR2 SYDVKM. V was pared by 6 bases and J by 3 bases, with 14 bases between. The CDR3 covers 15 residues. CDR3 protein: CASRTAGTPNEKLFF. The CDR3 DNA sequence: TGTGCCAGCAGAACGGCCGGGACACCTAATGAAAAACTGTTTTTT.

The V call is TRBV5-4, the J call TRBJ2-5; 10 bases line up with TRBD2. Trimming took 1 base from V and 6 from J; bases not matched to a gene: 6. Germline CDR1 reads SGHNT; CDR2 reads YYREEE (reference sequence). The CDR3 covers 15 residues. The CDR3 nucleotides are TGTGCCAGCAGCTTGACTAGCGGGGATCTAAAGACCCAGTACTTC. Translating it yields CASSLTSGDLKTQYF. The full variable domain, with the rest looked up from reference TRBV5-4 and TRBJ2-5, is ETGVTQSPTHLIKTRGQQVTLRCSSQSGHNTVSWYQQALGQGPQFIFQYYREEENGRGNFPPRFSGLQFPNYSSELNVNALELDDSALYLCASSLTSGDLKTQYFGPGTRLLVL.

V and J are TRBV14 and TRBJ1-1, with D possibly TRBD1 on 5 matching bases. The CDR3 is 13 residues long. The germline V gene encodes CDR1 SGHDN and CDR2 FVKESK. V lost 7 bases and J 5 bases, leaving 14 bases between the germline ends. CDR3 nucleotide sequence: TGTGCCAGCAAAGGAAGCAGGGTAACTGAAGCTTTCTTT. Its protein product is CASKGSRVTEAFF. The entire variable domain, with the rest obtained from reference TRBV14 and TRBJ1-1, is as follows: EAGVTQFPSHSVIEKGQTVTLRCDPISGHDNLYWYRRVMGKEIKFLLHFVKESKQDESGMPNNRFLAERTGGTYSTLKVQPAELEDSGVYFCASKGSRVTEAFFGQGTRLTVV.

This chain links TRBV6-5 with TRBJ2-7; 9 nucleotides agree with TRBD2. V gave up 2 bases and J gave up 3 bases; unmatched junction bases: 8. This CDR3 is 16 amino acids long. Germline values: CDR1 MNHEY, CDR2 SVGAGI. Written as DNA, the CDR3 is TGTGCCAGCAGTTACCTTGGGAGCGGGGGGCTCTACGAGCAGTACTTC. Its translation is CASSYLGSGGLYEQYF.

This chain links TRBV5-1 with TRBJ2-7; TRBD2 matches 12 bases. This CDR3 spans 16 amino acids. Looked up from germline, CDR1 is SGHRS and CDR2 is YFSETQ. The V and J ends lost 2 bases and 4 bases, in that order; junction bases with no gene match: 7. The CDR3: CASSFIGTSGYYEQYF. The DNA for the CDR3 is TGCGCCAGCAGCTTCATTGGGACTAGCGGGTATTACGAGCAGTACTTC.

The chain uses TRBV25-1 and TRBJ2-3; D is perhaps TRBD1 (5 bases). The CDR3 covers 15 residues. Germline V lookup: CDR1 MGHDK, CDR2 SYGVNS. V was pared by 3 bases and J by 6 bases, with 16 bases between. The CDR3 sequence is CASSEKQGSGDTQYF. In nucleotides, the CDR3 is TGTGCCAGCAGTGAGAAGCAGGGTTCAGGGGATACGCAGTATTTT.

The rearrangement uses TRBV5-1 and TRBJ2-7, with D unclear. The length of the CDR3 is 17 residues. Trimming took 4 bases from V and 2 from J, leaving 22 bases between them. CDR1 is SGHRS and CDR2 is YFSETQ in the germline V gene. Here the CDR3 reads CASSQAGLKDSTYEQYF. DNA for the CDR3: TGCGCCAGCAGCCAGGCCGGGCTGAAAGATTCTACCTACGAGCAGTACTTC.

CDR3 amino acids: CASSHRRVANTGELFF. CDR3 coding DNA: TGTGCCAGCAGCCATCGGAGGGTTGCGAACACCGGGGAGCTGTTTTTT. The rearrangement links TRBV7-9 to TRBJ2-2; a weak D match, TRBD2 (6 bases). Germline V gene sequence: CDR1 SEHNR, CDR2 FQNEAQ (reference sequence). The CDR3 totals 16 residues. V was shortened by 5 bases and J by 0 bases, with 13 bases between the two germline ends.

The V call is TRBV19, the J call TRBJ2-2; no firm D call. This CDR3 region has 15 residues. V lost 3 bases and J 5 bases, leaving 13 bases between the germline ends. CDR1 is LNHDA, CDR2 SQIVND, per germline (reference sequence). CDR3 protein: CASSIRDKVTGELFF. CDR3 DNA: TGTGCCAGTAGTATCAGAGACAAGGTAACCGGGGAGCTGTTTTTT.

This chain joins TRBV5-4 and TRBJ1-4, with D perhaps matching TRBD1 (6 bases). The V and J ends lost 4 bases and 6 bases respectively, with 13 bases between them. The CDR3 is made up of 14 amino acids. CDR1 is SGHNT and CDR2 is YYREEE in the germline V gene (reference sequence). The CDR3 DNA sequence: TGTGCCAGCAGCCGCGACAGGTGGGATGAAAAACTGTTTTTT. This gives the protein CASSRDRWDEKLFF.